The 8 T cell receptor beta chains listed next were all sequenced from one sample in a study of blood T cell repertoires in COVID-19. Produced via immunoSEQ multiplex PCR; TCRdb's table is partial and in-frame only. The sample records under 200,000 clones, 70% to 90% being singletons. The sample consisted of peripheral blood. The receptors originated from a woman aged 55 to 70 with COVID-19, enrolled during active disease.

The V call is TRBV12-5, the J call TRBJ1-3; D is perhaps TRBD1 (5 bases). CDR1 LGHNT and CDR2 FRNRAP come from the germline V gene. The germline V and J ends were trimmed by 3 bases and 2 bases, with 14 bases remaining between them. The CDR3 length is 16 residues. DNA of the CDR3: TGTGCTAGTGGTTTAGGCACCCAGGGCACTGGAAACACCATATATTTT. Translation: CASGLGTQGTGNTIYF.

The chain joins TRBV5-5 to TRBJ2-7, with 8 nucleotides matching TRBD1. The ends lost 8 bases at V and 7 bases at J; junction bases unmatched: 14. Germline V gives CDR1 SGHKS, CDR2 YYEKEE (reference sequence). CDR3 size: 14 residues. This CDR3 is CASTTGASSWEQYF. In DNA, the CDR3 is TGTGCCAGTACGACAGGGGCGTCCTCCTGGGAGCAGTACTTC.

The chain has TRBV9 and TRBJ1-4, with D hard to call. This CDR3 spans 13 amino acids. The V gene's germline CDR1 is SGDLS and CDR2 YYNGEE. Trimming took 4 bases from V and 5 from J, leaving 9 bases between them. DNA for the CDR3: TGTGCCAGCAGCCGCGGGCCGAATGAAAAACTGTTTTTT. This encodes CASSRGPNEKLFF.

The chain uses TRBV19 and TRBJ1-2; D possibly corresponds to TRBD1 (5 bases). Per the germline V gene, CDR1 is LNHDA and CDR2 is SQIVND (reference sequence). The CDR3 has 16 residues. Between the trimmed V and J ends, which lost 3 bases and 1 base, there was a span of 15 bases. In DNA, the CDR3 is TGTGCCAGTAGTATCTCACAGGTTAAAGTTAACTATGGCTACACCTTC. Protein sequence: CASSISQVKVNYGYTF.

This sequence joins TRBV15 and TRBJ2-1; 7 bases map to TRBD2. Germline assignment: CDR1 LNHNV and CDR2 YYDKDF (reference sequence). J was trimmed by 3 bases and V by 0 bases; bases with no gene match: 11. CDR3 length equals 18 residues. CDR3 DNA: TGTGCCACCAGCAGAGATCCGGGGGGTAGTACGGGCTACAATGAGCAGTTCTTC. It codes for CATSRDPGGSTGYNEQFF.

In its sample, this clone was seen once. The rearrangement links TRBV11-2 to TRBJ1-2, with D tentatively TRBD1 (5 bases). The germline V and J ends were trimmed by 1 base and 5 bases, with 11 bases remaining between them. This CDR3 spans 14 amino acids. In germline, CDR1 is SGHAT, CDR2 FQNNGV. CDR3 sequence reads: CASSLGPQAYGYTF. The DNA for the CDR3 is TGTGCCAGCAGCTTAGGCCCACAGGCTTATGGCTACACCTTC. The variable domain in full, completed from reference TRBV11-2 and TRBJ1-2, reads EAGVAQSPRYKIIEKRQSVAFWCNPISGHATLYWYQQILGQGPKLLIQFQNNGVVDDSQLPKDRFSAERLKGVDSTLKIQPAKLEDSAVYLCASSLGPQAYGYTFGSGTRLTVV.

This chain uses TRBV5-6 with TRBJ1-4; 10 positions match TRBD1. This CDR3 region has 14 residues. From germline, CDR1 is SGHDT and CDR2 YYEEEE. The V and J ends lost 2 bases and 10 bases, in that order; junction bases with no gene match: 5. In DNA, the CDR3 is TGTGCCAGCAGCTTTGGGACAGGGGCTGGAAAACTGTTTTTT. This encodes CASSFGTGAGKLFF. The whole variable domain, remainder taken from reference TRBV5-6 and TRBJ1-4, is DAGVTQSPTHLIKTRGQQVTLRCSPKSGHDTVSWYQQALGQGPQFIFQYYEEEERQRGNFPDRFSGHQFPNYSSELNVNALLLGDSALYLCASSFGTGAGKLFFGSGTQLSVL.

This chain joins TRBV19 and TRBJ2-1; 8 nucleotides line up with TRBD2. The CDR3 extends over 14 amino acids. CDR1 LNHDA and CDR2 SQIVND come from the germline V gene (reference sequence). Trimming removed 10 bases from V and 3 bases from J; junction bases left unmatched: 8. This CDR3 reads CATLPGTSYNEQFF. The CDR3 DNA reads TGTGCCACCCTCCCCGGGACTAGCTACAATGAGCAGTTCTTC.